Many counts were recorded for the clone carrying this T cell receptor beta chain. Its antigen is not known. Making use of molecular barcodes, quantitative 5'-RACE generated TCR beta libraries. TCRdb ran MiXCR on the 5' RACE reads and lists one entry per CDR3 protein. The table lists about 460,000 distinct CDR3 sequences, approximately 5.3% of them singletons. The sample belongs to a study of CD8 T cells in ankylosing spondylitis. Study observations and caveats: A TCR beta motif made of fewer than ten highly homologous variants seemed typical of ankylosing spondylitis blood.

The V end lost 6 bases, the J end lost 2 bases, and 13 bases lay between the germline ends. The germline V gene has CDR1 MNHNS and CDR2 SASEGT. The CDR3 consists of 15 residues. Input material: blood, either unsorted or a sorted T cell fraction (not recorded which). The gene calls are TRBV6-1 and TRBJ2-2, with D uncertain. The receptor's source is a male donor with ankylosing spondylitis. CDR3 DNA: TGTGCCAGCAGCCTCAAGGGCCCTAACACCGGGGAGCTGTTTTTT. This codes for CASSLKGPNTGELFF.